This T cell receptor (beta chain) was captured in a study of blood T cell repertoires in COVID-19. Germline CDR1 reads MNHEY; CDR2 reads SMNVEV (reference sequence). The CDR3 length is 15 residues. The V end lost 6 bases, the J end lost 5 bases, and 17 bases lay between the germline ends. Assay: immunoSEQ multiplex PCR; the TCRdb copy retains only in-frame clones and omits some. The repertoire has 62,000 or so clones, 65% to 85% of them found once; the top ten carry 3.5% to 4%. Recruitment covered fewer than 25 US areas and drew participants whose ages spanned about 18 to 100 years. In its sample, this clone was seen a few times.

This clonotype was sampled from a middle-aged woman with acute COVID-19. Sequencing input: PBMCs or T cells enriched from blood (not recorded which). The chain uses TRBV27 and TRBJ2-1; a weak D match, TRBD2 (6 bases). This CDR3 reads CASRRPGLAHNEQFF. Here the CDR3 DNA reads TGTGCCAGCAGACGGCCGGGACTTGCACACAATGAGCAGTTCTTC.